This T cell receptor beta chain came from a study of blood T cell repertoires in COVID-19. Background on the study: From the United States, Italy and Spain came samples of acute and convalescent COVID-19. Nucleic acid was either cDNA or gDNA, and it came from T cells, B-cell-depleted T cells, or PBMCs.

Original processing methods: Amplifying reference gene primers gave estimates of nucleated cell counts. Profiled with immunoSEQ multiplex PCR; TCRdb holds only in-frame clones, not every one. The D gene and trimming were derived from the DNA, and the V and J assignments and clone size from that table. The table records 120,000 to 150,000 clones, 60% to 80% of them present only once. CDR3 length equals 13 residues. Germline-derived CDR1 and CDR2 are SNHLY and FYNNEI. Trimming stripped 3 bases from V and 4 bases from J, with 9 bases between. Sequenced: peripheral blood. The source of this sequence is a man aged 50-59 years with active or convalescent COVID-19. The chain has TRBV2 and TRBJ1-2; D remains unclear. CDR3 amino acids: CASSETTPYGYTF. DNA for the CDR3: TGTGCCAGCAGTGAGACAACGCCCTATGGCTACACCTTC.